The 7 T cell receptor beta chains below all came from one sample that was sequenced in a study of beta chain features in type 1 diabetes. Study-wide results and limits: For Type 1 diabetes patients, all four CD4+ subsets carried TCRB CDR3s that were moderately but significantly shorter.

The authors reverse transcribed all of the isolated RNA, so sequencing captured expressed TCRB transcripts. Method: immunoSEQ multiplex PCR; TCRdb's copy keeps in-frame clones and lacks some. The data contain hundreds of thousands of clones, about an eighth of them singletons. Their antigens are not known. Sequenced sample: naive CD4+ T cells from blood. These receptors came from a man aged 18 to 35 with type 1 diabetes.

The chain couples TRBV30 to TRBJ1-4; D remains ambiguous. The CDR3 has 13 residues. V gave up 3 bases and J gave up 8 bases, with 13 bases separating them. Germline values: CDR1 GTSNPN, CDR2 SVGIG (reference sequence). CDR3 residues: CAWRAQAGEKLFF. Here the CDR3 DNA reads TGTGCCTGGAGGGCCCAGGCTGGCGAAAAACTGTTTTTT.

This rearrangement joins TRBV27 to TRBJ1-6; the D is unclear. The CDR3 covers 10 residues. Germline values: CDR1 MNHEY, CDR2 SMNVEV (reference sequence). V lost 11 bases, J lost 14 bases, and 13 bases lay in between. Here the CDR3 DNA reads TGTGCCGTAGGGTCGCGGACCCTCCACTTT. As protein: CAVGSRTLHF.

This clone was counted a few times. The chain has TRBV19 and TRBJ1-1; 10 nucleotides match TRBD1. This CDR3 contains 14 residues. Germline lookup yields CDR1 LNHDA and CDR2 SQIVND (reference sequence). V lost 7 bases, J lost 7 bases, and 9 bases stayed unmatched. The chain's CDR3 is CASTQDRGQGEAFF. The CDR3, as DNA: TGTGCCAGTACCCAAGACAGGGGGCAAGGTGAAGCTTTCTTT.

This chain connects TRBV6-5 to TRBJ1-1; no firm D call. CDR3 length equals 14 residues. The germline V gene encodes CDR1 MNHEY and CDR2 SVGAGI. V was trimmed by 10 bases and J by 1 base, leaving 16 bases between them. The CDR3 spells CATLSGRQNTEAFF. The CDR3, as DNA: TGTGCCACCCTATCAGGTAGACAGAACACTGAAGCTTTCTTT.

The V and J genes are TRBV4-2 and TRBJ2-5, with 11 nucleotides matching TRBD1. The CDR3 loop spans 16 amino acids. V shed 4 bases and J 5 bases; nucleotides not matched to a gene: 9. Germline loops: CDR1 LGHNA, CDR2 YNFKEQ. The CDR3 sequence: CASSRGSGQGAETQYF. The CDR3 coding sequence is TGTGCCAGCAGCCGAGGTTCCGGACAGGGGGCTGAGACCCAGTACTTC.

Points on this clone: At the DNA level, this CDR3 is encoded by other sequences in the same sample as well. This chain links TRBV5-1 with TRBJ2-2; 7 bases are shared with TRBD1. The CDR3 totals 15 residues. Germline values: CDR1 SGHRS, CDR2 YFSETQ. V lost 5 bases and J lost 0; bases outside the gene matches: 4. The CDR3 is CASSPGTANTGELFF. The DNA for the CDR3 is TGCGCCAGCAGTCCCGGGACAGCGAACACCGGGGAGCTGTTTTTT.

V and J are TRBV12-1 and TRBJ2-7. TRBV12-1 is marked as a pseudogene. This CDR3 has 15 residues. For the CDR3, the DNA is TGTGCCAGCAGCTTTTGTTTGGGGTGCTCCTACGAGCAGTACTTC. Its protein is CASSFCLGCSYEQYF.